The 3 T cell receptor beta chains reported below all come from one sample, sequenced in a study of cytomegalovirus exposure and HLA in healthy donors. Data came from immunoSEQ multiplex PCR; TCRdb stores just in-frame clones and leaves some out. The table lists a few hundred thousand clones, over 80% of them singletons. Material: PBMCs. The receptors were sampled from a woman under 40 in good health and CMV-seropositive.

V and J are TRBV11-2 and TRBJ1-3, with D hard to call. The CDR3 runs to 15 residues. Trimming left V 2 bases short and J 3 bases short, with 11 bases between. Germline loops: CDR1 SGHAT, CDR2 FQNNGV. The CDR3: CASSLWTMGGNTIYF. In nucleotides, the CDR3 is TGTGCCAGCAGCTTATGGACGATGGGTGGAAACACCATATATTTT.

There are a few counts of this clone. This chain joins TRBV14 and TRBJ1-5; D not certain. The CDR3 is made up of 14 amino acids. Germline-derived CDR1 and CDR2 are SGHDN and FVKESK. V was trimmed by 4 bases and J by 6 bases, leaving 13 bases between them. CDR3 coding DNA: TGTGCCAGCAGCCGCGGCGAAGCGGGTCAGCCCCAGCATTTT. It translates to CASSRGEAGQPQHF. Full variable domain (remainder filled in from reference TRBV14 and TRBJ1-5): EAGVTQFPSHSVIEKGQTVTLRCDPISGHDNLYWYRRVMGKEIKFLLHFVKESKQDESGMPNNRFLAERTGGTYSTLKVQPAELEDSGVYFCASSRGEAGQPQHFGDGTRLSIL.

The CDR3 nucleotides are TGTGCCAGCAGCTGGGCTAGCGGGAGTCGGGATACGCAGTATTTT. Residues: CASSWASGSRDTQYF. The V gene is TRBV7-2, the J gene TRBJ2-3; the match to TRBD2 covers 10 bases. The CDR3 contains 15 residues. The germline V gene has CDR1 SGHTA and CDR2 FQGNSA. The V gene end was trimmed by 4 bases and the J gene end by 6 bases; junction bases not matched to a gene: 7.